The T cell receptor beta chain described here comes from a study of cytomegalovirus exposure and HLA in healthy donors. Study-level findings and limits: Sequencing likely generated an artifact that appeared as a cluster of highly shared sequence variants.

This PCR relied on a set of 60 Vbeta primers and 13 Jbeta primers. Assay: immunoSEQ multiplex PCR; the TCRdb copy retains only in-frame clones and omits some. In the table there are 60,000 to 90,000 clones, about two thirds of which are singletons. In regard to this clone: Antigen unknown.

V was cut by 4 bases and J by 5 bases, with 14 bases left in between. The CDR3 spans 14 residues. Germline V gene lookup returns CDR1 LGHNA and CDR2 YSLEER. This rearrangement joins TRBV4-3 to TRBJ2-5; the D gene is possibly TRBD2 (7 bases). Specimen: PBMCs. This sequence was found in a man aged 40-55 years in good health and CMV-seropositive. The CDR3 region is CASSREQGGETQYF. As DNA, the CDR3 is TGCGCCAGCAGCCGCGAACAGGGAGGGGAGACCCAGTACTTC.